Included here is one T cell receptor (beta chain) sequence, with context. Its antigen remains unidentified. These data come from a study of T cell responses to AZD1222 COVID-19 vaccine. Regarding the study as a whole: Nearly half of spike-specific TCRs reportedly target variant regions that are unmutated in the B.1.351 and B.1.1.7 variants.

After removal of 7 bases from V and 5 bases from J, the junction contained 5 bases not matched to a gene. CDR1 is MNHEY, CDR2 SVGAGI, per germline. The CDR3 totals 15 residues. Repertoires were generated with immunoSEQ multiplex PCR, while TCRdb's copy carries only in-frame clones and drops some. The sample yields 100,000 to 150,000 clones, roughly 87% seen once. This rearrangement joins TRBV6-5 to TRBJ2-5, with 15 nucleotides matching TRBD2. The receptor was derived from an adult in good health. Specimen: peripheral blood, collected on day 0 of MenACWY control vaccination. The CDR3 region is CASIGLAGGPETQYF. The CDR3, as DNA: TGTGCCAGCATCGGACTAGCGGGGGGGCCGGAGACCCAGTACTTC.